The sequence of this TCR beta chain was determined in a study of regulatory T cells in long-lasting Graves disease. This clonotype has more than one count but fewer than ten. Time point described: newly diagnosed GD, antithyroid drugs for less than 3 months. From PBMCs, RNA was extracted and then used to make the TCR library. Arm-PCR of CDR3 regions and iRepertoire HTBI primers were used to build TCR beta libraries. TCRdb analysed the multiplex PCR reads with MiXCR anew, one entry per CDR3 protein. The sample yields approximately 490,000 distinct CDR3 sequences, roughly 16% seen once. The sample also formed part of further work on T cells in Graves' hyperthyroidism and ophthalmopathy. This second study notes: A lack of ophthalmopathy progression within 18 months defined stable Graves' hyperthyroidism.

The TCR comes from a man aged 35 to 55 with Graves disease. The specimen was peripheral blood mononuclear cells (PBMCs), collected at new diagnosis, from a patient treated with antithyroid drugs.

The CDR3 nucleotides are TGTGCCACCAGTGAAGGACTAGCGGTCGAGGGCGAGACCCAGTACTTC. Residues: CATSEGLAVEGETQYF. The V and J genes are TRBV24-1 and TRBJ2-5; 10 positions match TRBD2. The length of the CDR3 is 16 residues. Per the germline V gene, CDR1 is KGHDR and CDR2 is SFDVKD. V lost 4 bases, J lost 5 bases, and 9 bases stayed unmatched.